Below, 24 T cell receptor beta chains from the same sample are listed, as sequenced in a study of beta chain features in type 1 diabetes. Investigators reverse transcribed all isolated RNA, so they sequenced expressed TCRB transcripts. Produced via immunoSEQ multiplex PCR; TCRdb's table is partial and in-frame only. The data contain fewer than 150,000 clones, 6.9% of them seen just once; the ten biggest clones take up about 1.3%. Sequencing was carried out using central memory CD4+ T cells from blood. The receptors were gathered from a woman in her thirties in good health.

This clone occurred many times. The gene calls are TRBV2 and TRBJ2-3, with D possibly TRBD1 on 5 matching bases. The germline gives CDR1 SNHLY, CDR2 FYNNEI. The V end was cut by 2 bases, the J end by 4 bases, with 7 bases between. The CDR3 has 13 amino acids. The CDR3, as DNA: TGTGCCAGCAGTGAACAGGGCGCAGATACGCAGTATTTT. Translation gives CASSEQGADTQYF.

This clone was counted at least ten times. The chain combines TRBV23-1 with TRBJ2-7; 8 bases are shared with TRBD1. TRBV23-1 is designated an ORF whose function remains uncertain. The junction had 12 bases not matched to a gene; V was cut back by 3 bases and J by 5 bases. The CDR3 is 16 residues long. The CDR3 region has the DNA TGCGCCAGCAGTCAGATAAGGACAGGGATCCATAACGAGCAGTACTTC. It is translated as CASSQIRTGIHNEQYF.

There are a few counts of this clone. CDR3 sequence (DNA): TGTGCCACCAGCAGAGATGGGAGTAGCGGGAGGTTACGCAACGAGCAGTACTTC. Amino acids: CATSRDGSSGRLRNEQYF. The V call is TRBV15, the J call TRBJ2-7; 10 bases are a match to TRBD2. V trimming: 0 bases; J trimming: 5 bases; junction bases outside the gene matches: 13. The CDR3 spans 18 residues. Germline CDR1 is LNHNV and CDR2 is YYDKDF (reference sequence). Drawing the rest from reference TRBV15 and TRBJ2-7, the complete variable domain is DAMVIQNPRYQVTQFGKPVTLSCSQTLNHNVMYWYQQKSSQAPKLLFHYYDKDFNNEADTPDNFQSRRPNTSFCFLDIRSPGLGDTAMYLCATSRDGSSGRLRNEQYFGPGTRLTVT.

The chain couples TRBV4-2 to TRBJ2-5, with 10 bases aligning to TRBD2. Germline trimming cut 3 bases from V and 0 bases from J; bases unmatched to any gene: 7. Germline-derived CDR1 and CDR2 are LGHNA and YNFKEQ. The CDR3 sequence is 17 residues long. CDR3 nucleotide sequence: TGTGCCAGCAGCCACCTTGCCGGGACTAGCGACCAAGAGACCCAGTACTTC. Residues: CASSHLAGTSDQETQYF.

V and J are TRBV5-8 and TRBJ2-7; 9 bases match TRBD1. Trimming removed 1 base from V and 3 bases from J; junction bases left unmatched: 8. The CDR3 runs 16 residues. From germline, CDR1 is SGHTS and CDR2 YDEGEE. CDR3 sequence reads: CASSLRFPGQGYEQYF. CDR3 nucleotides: TGTGCCAGCAGCTTGAGATTCCCGGGACAGGGCTACGAGCAGTACTTC.

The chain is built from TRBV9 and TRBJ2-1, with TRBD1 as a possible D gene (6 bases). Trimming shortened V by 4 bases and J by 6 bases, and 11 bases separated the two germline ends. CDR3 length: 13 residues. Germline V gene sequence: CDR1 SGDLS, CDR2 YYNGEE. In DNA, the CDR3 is TGTGCCAGCAGCCCTAGGGGGAGCAATGAGCAGTTCTTC. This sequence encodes CASSPRGSNEQFF.

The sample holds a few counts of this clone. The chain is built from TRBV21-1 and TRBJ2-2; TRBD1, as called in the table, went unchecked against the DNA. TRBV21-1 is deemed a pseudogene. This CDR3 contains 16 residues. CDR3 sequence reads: CASRIPPGQGPRELFF. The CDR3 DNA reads TGTGCCAGCAGAATACCTCCGGGACAGGGCCCGCGGGAGCTGTTTTTT.

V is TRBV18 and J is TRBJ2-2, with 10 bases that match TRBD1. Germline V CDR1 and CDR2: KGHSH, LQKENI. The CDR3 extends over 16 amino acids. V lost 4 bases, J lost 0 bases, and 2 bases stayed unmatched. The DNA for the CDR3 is TGTGCCAGCTCACGAGGACAGGGGGCGAACACCGGGGAGCTGTTTTTT. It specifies CASSRGQGANTGELFF.

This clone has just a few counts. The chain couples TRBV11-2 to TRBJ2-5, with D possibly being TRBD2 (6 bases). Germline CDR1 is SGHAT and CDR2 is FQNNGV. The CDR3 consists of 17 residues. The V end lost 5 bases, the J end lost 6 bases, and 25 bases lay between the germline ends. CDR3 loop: CASSPGGERGLGKTQYF. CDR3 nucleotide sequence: TGTGCCAGCAGCCCCGGGGGTGAGAGAGGACTCGGGAAGACCCAGTACTTC.

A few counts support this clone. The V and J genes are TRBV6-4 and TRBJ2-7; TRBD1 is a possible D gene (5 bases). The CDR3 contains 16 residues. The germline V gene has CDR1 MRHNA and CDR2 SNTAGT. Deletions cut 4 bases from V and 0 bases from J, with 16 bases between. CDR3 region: CASSGFRAVRSYEQYF. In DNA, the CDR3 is TGTGCCAGCAGTGGCTTCAGGGCTGTACGCTCCTACGAGCAGTACTTC.

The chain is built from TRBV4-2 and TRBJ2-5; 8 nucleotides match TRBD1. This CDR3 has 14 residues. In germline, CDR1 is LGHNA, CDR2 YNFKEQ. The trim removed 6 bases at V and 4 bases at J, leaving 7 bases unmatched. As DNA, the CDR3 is TGTGCCAGCAGAGAGGCAGGGGGCTTAGAGACCCAGTACTTC. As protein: CASREAGGLETQYF.

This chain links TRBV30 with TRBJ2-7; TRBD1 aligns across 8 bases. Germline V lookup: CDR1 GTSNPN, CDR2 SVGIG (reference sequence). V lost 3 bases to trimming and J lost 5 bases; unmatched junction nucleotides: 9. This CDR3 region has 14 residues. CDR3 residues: CAWSAPDRANEQYF. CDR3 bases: TGTGCCTGGAGCGCCCCGGACAGGGCGAACGAGCAGTACTTC.

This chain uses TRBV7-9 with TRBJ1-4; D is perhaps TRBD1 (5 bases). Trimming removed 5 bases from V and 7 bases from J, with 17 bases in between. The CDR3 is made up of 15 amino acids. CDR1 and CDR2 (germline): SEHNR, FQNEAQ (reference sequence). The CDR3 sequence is CASSSRTGGGEKLFF. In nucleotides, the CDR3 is TGTGCCAGCAGCAGCCGGACTGGGGGAGGTGAAAAACTGTTTTTT.

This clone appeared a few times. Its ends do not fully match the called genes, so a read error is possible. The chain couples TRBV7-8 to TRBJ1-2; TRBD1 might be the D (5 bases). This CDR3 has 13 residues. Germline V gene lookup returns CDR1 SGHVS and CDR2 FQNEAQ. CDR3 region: CASSFDSNYGYTF. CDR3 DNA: TGTGCCAGTAGCTTTGACAGTAACTATGGCTACACCTTC. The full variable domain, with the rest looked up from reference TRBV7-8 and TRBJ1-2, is GAGVSQSPRYKVAKRGQDVALRCDPISGHVSLFWYQQALGQGPEFLTYFQNEAQLDKSGLPSDRFFAERPEGSVSTLKIQRTQQEDSAVYLCASSFDSNYGYTFGSGTRLTVV.

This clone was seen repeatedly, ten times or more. CDR3 sequence (DNA): TGCGCCAGCAGCCCCACGGACAGGGTAGGAGAGACCCAGTACTTC. Its protein product is CASSPTDRVGETQYF. V gene TRBV4-3 combines with J gene TRBJ2-5; 8 bases map to TRBD1. The V segment lost 4 bases and the J segment 4 bases; nucleotides outside the gene matches: 8. The CDR3 totals 15 residues. Germline V lookup: CDR1 LGHNA, CDR2 YSLEER.

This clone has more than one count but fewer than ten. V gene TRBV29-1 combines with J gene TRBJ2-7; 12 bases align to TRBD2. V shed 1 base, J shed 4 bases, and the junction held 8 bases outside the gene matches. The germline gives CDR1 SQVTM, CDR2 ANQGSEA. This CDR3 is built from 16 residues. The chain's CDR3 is CSVEGALAGGLYEQYF. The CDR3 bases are TGCAGCGTTGAAGGTGCCCTAGCGGGAGGGTTATACGAGCAGTACTTC.

The CDR3 reads CASSPNSGGTEQFF. The CDR3 coding sequence is TGTGCCAGCAGTCCAAATAGCGGGGGCACTGAGCAGTTCTTC. V is TRBV28 and J is TRBJ2-1; 9 bases are a match to TRBD2. The CDR3 sequence is 14 residues long. Per germline, CDR1 MDHEN and CDR2 SYDVKM. After removal of 5 bases from V and 9 bases from J, the junction contained 8 bases not matched to a gene.

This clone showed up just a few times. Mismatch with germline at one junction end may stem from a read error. The CDR3 protein is CASSLGEAHYEQYF. The CDR3 DNA is TGTGCTAGCAGCTTAGGGGAGGCCCACTACGAGCAGTACTTC. The V call is TRBV7-7, the J call TRBJ2-7, with D perhaps matching TRBD2 (6 bases). The germline gives CDR1 SSHAT, CDR2 FNYEAQ (reference sequence). This CDR3 has 14 amino acids.

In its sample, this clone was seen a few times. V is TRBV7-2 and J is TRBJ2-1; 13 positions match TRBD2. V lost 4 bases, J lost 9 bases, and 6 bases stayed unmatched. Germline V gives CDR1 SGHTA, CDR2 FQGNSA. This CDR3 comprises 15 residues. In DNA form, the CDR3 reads TGTGCCAGCAGCTCTACTAGCGGGAGGGCGGGTGAGCAGTTCTTC. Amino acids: CASSSTSGRAGEQFF.

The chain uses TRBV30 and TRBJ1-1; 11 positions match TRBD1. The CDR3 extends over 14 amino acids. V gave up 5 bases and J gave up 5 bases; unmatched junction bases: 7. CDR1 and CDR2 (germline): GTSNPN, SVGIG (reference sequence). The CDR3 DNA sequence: TGTGCCTGGCTGGACAGGGGGCCGTGGACTGAAGCTTTCTTT. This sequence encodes CAWLDRGPWTEAFF.

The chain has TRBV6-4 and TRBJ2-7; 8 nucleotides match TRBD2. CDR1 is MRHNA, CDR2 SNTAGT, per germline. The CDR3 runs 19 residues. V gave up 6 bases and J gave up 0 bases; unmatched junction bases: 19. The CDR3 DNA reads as TGTGCCAGCAGATCACTAATAGCGGGATGGCGACCGAGCTCCTACGAGCAGTACTTC. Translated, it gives CASRSLIAGWRPSSYEQYF.

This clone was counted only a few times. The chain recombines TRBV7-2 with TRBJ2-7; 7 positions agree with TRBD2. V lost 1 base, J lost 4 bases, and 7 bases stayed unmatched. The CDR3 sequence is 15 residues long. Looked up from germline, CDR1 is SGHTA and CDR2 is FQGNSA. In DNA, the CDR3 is TGTGCCAGCAGCTTAGGAACTAGCGTGATGTACGAGCAGTACTTC. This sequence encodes CASSLGTSVMYEQYF.

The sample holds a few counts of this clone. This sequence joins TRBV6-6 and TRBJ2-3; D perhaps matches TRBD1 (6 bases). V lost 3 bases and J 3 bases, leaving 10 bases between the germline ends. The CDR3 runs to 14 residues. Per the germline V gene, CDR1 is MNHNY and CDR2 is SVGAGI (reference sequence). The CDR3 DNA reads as TGTGCCAGCAGTTATCCACAGGGTACAGATACGCAGTATTTT. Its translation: CASSYPQGTDTQYF.

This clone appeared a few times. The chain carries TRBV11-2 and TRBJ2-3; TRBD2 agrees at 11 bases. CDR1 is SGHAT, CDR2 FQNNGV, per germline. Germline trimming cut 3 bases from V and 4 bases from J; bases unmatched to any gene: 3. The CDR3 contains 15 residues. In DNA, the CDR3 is TGTGCCAGCAGCTTTACTAGCGGGAGACCAGATACGCAGTATTTT. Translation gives CASSFTSGRPDTQYF.